This T cell receptor (beta chain) was sequenced in a study of regulatory T cells in long-lasting Graves disease. Time point indicated: persistent/refractory GD, antithyroid drugs over 5 years with positive TRAb. RNA from PBMCs was the source of the TCR library. The authors drew patients from an endocrinology department in Xi'an, China. Turning to this clonotype: Its antigen remains unidentified.

The CDR3 extends over 12 amino acids. Germline CDR1 and CDR2: DFQATT and SNEGSKA (reference sequence). The V gene lost 6 bases and the J gene lost 7 bases, with 13 bases spanning the gap. Study-level results: The persistent group shared 2,500 to 3,000 public clonotypes, more than the 950 to 1,000 shared by new patients.

Investigators prepared the TCR beta libraries by applying iRepertoire HTBI primers and Arm-PCR of CDR3 regions. TCRdb called the multiplex PCR reads again in MiXCR, with one record for every CDR3 protein. Of about 430,000 distinct CDR3 sequences in the sample, around a fifth were seen once. The input for sequencing was peripheral blood mononuclear cells (PBMCs), taken when the disease was refractory, from a patient treated with antithyroid drugs. The V call is TRBV20-1, the J call TRBJ2-1; weak D call: TRBD1 (5 bases). The sequence derives from a female donor with Graves disease. The CDR3 bases are TGCAGTGCACCCAGGGAACCGAATGAGCAGTTCTTC. Protein product: CSAPREPNEQFF.